This T cell receptor beta chain was identified during a study of shared clonotypes between healthy human individuals. Findings and caveats of the study: All-four-donor shared clonotypes had higher generation probabilities than non-shared clonotypes did.

At deep level, the assay was performed. Replicate PCRs for sorted subsets used around 200 ng DNA; this equaled 30,000 to 35,000 T cell genomes. Clones were sequenced by immunoSEQ multiplex PCR, and TCRdb holds only the in-frame ones, with some missing. This table holds about 1 million clones, roughly 80% found once. This clone was observed many times. The antigen is undetermined. The sequencing sample was made of memory CD4+ T cells sorted from blood. Subset meaning: CD45RA-negative fraction. This sequence originates from a man between 18 and 35 years old in good health.

In DNA, the CDR3 is TGCGCCAGCAGCCAAGTGGATATGGTGGTTTACAATGAGCAGTTCTTC. Residues: CASSQVDMVVYNEQFF. V and J are TRBV4-1 and TRBJ2-1; D gene uncertain. The length of the CDR3 is 16 residues. CDR1 is MGHRA, CDR2 YSYEKL, per germline. V was shortened by 1 base and J by 4 bases, with 14 bases between the two germline ends.